What follows are 24 T cell receptor beta chains derived from one specimen sequenced in a study of CD8 T cells in Susac syndrome. Reverse transcription of roughly 0.5 to 1 ug RNA was carried out with random hexamers. A single record per CDR3 protein comes from TCRdb applying MiXCR to the immunoSEQ multiplex PCR reads. There are around 20,000 distinct CDR3 sequences in the sample; roughly 95% occur only once, and approximately 0.23% lies in the top ten. Sequencing used CD8+ T cells from PBMCs. All receptors come from a human donor in good health.

The sample holds one count of this clonotype. The rearrangement links TRBV7-9 to TRBJ1-5; D gene unclear. The CDR3 is made up of 14 amino acids. Germline CDR1 SEHNR, CDR2 FQNEAQ (reference sequence). V lost 1 base to trimming and J lost 1 base, with 5 bases between them. CDR3 coding DNA: TGTGCCAGCAGCTTAGGTGCAAGCAATCAGCCCCAGCATTTT. It codes for CASSLGASNQPQHF. Combining the CDR3 with reference TRBV7-9 and TRBJ1-5 gives the whole variable domain DTGVSQNPRHKITKRGQNVTFRCDPISEHNRLYWYRQTLGQGPEFLTYFQNEAQLEKSRLLSDRFSAERPKGSFSTLEIQRTEQGDSAMYLCASSLGASNQPQHFGDGTRLSIL.

This rearrangement joins TRBV7-6 to TRBJ2-3; TRBD2 matches at 11 bases. This CDR3 is 16 amino acids long. Looked up from germline, CDR1 is SGHVS and CDR2 is FNYEAQ. V was clipped by 1 base and J by 3 bases; unmatched bases: 3. CDR3: CASSLVPSGRTDTQYF. CDR3 DNA: TGTGCCAGCAGCTTAGTCCCTAGCGGGAGGACAGATACGCAGTATTTT. Full variable domain (missing parts from reference TRBV7-6 and TRBJ2-3): GAGVSQSPRYKVTKRGQDVALRCDPISGHVSLYWYRQALGQGPEFLTYFNYEAQQDKSGLPNDRFSAERPEGSISTLTIQRTEQRDSAMYRCASSLVPSGRTDTQYFGPGTRLTVL.

The genes are TRBV5-1 and TRBJ2-7; D not certain. CDR3 size: 13 residues. Trimming left V 4 bases short and J 6 bases short, with 14 bases between. Germline CDR1 and CDR2: SGHRS and YFSETQ. CDR3: CASSPVSPPEQYF. CDR3 coding DNA: TGCGCCAGCAGCCCCGTAAGCCCTCCCGAGCAGTACTTC.

This chain connects TRBV7-3 to TRBJ2-1; TRBD1 aligns across 9 bases. The germline CDR1 and CDR2 sequences are SGHTA and FQGTGA. With V trimmed by 5 bases and J by 7 bases, 6 bases remained unmatched. The CDR3 runs to 14 residues. CDR3 nucleotide sequence: TGTGCCAGCAGCCCCGGGACAGGGTGGAATGAGCAGTTCTTC. Translated: CASSPGTGWNEQFF.

The chain employs TRBV30 and TRBJ1-2; weak D call: TRBD1 (6 bases). In germline, CDR1 is GTSNPN, CDR2 SVGIG (reference sequence). Trimming shortened V by 5 bases and J by 4 bases, and 17 bases separated the two germline ends. CDR3 length: 14 amino acids. The CDR3 protein is CAWEARGGFYGYTF. The CDR3 DNA follows: TGTGCCTGGGAAGCACGAGGGGGATTCTATGGCTACACCTTC.

The chain combines TRBV7-8 with TRBJ2-1; weak D call: TRBD2 (5 bases). Trimming stripped 1 base from V and 8 bases from J, with 18 bases between. Germline CDR1 SGHVS, CDR2 FQNEAQ. This CDR3 has 16 amino acids. CDR3: CASSLVQSGLGDEQFF. In nucleotides, the CDR3 is TGTGCCAGCAGCTTAGTCCAAAGCGGACTCGGGGATGAGCAGTTCTTC.

The J gene is TRBJ2-2, the V gene TRBV28; 14 bases map to TRBD2. The ends lost 6 bases at V and 1 base at J; junction bases unmatched: 7. The CDR3 runs 18 residues. Germline CDR1 is MDHEN and CDR2 is SYDVKM. The CDR3 bases are TGTGCCAGCAGATCAGTCGGGACTAGCGGGGGGAACACCGGGGAGCTGTTTTTT. This encodes CASRSVGTSGGNTGELFF.

The chain has TRBV7-8 and TRBJ1-2; no reliable D call. The CDR3 spans 13 residues. Trimming removed 2 bases at V and 2 bases at J, with 6 bases between. Per germline, CDR1 SGHVS and CDR2 FQNEAQ. CDR3 residues: CASSLTVNYGYTF. The CDR3 region has the DNA TGTGCCAGCAGCTTAACAGTCAACTATGGCTACACCTTC. The whole variable domain, filled in from reference TRBV7-8 and TRBJ1-2, reads GAGVSQSPRYKVAKRGQDVALRCDPISGHVSLFWYQQALGQGPEFLTYFQNEAQLDKSGLPSDRFFAERPEGSVSTLKIQRTQQEDSAVYLCASSLTVNYGYTFGSGTRLTVV.

This clonotype appeared a few times. J is TRBJ2-7 and V is TRBV7-9, with unresolved D. The V and J ends lost 3 bases and 6 bases respectively, with 12 bases between them. The CDR3 consists of 13 residues. Germline V gene data show CDR1 as SEHNR and CDR2 as FQNEAQ (reference sequence). The CDR3 sequence is CASSLTPNFEQYF. CDR3 nucleotides: TGTGCCAGCAGCTTGACTCCAAACTTCGAGCAGTACTTC.

The J gene is TRBJ2-1, the V gene TRBV12-3 or TRBV12-4; 8 bases align to TRBD2. The junction had 10 bases not matched to a gene; V was cut back by 5 bases and J by 7 bases. CDR3 length equals 15 residues. CDR3 sequence: CASSTRLAPFNEQFF. In DNA, the CDR3 is TGTGCCAGCAGTACCCGACTAGCGCCCTTTAATGAGCAGTTCTTC.

This chain links TRBV11-2 with TRBJ1-2, with a possible D match to TRBD1 (6 bases). Germline V gene sequence: CDR1 SGHAT, CDR2 FQNNGV. With 1 base removed from V and 6 bases from J, the gap between germline ends came to 18 bases. This CDR3 is 16 amino acids long. CDR3 residues: CASSLVAGAALDGYTF. DNA for the CDR3: TGTGCCAGCAGCTTAGTAGCGGGGGCGGCTTTGGATGGCTACACCTTC.

This chain uses TRBV24-1 with TRBJ2-3; D call uncertain. This CDR3 contains 21 residues. Germline values: CDR1 KGHDR, CDR2 SFDVKD. Trimming removed 0 bases at V and 2 bases at J, with 26 bases between. The CDR3 sequence is CATSDLNPSPQDHPHTDTQYF. In DNA, the CDR3 is TGTGCCACCAGTGATTTGAATCCAAGCCCTCAAGACCATCCACACACAGATACGCAGTATTTT.

The CDR3 sequence is CASSYDREDKNIQYF. As DNA, the CDR3 is TGTGCCAGCAGCTACGACAGGGAGGACAAAAACATTCAGTACTTC. The genes are TRBV28 and TRBJ2-4; TRBD1 is a possible D gene (7 bases). The CDR3 length is 15 residues. Germline CDR1 is MDHEN and CDR2 is SYDVKM. Deletions cut 6 bases from V and 3 bases from J, with 15 bases between.

The J gene is TRBJ2-1, the V gene TRBV7-9; possibly TRBD2 for D (6 bases). V was shortened by 3 bases and J by 0 bases, with 12 bases between the two germline ends. CDR3 length: 16 amino acids. Germline V gives CDR1 SEHNR, CDR2 FQNEAQ (reference sequence). CDR3 DNA sequence: TGTGCCAGCAGCTTTAGCGGACCAAGCTCCTACAATGAGCAGTTCTTC. Its protein is CASSFSGPSSYNEQFF.

The chain combines TRBV10-3 with TRBJ2-3; 8 bases fit TRBD2. Trimming at V came to 2 bases and at J to 2 bases, leaving 6 bases not matched to a gene. Germline V gene data show CDR1 as ENHRY and CDR2 as SYGVKD. The CDR3 sequence is 16 residues long. CDR3 coding DNA: TGTGCCATCAGTGAGGGGCCTAGCGGGCCCACAGATACGCAGTATTTT. Translation gives CAISEGPSGPTDTQYF.

The J gene is TRBJ2-1, the V gene TRBV7-8; D is unresolved. V was trimmed by 2 bases and J by 0 bases, leaving 5 bases between them. CDR1 SGHVS and CDR2 FQNEAQ come from the germline V gene. The CDR3 has 14 amino acids. CDR3 in amino acids: CASSLTSSYNEQFF. The CDR3 DNA follows: TGTGCCAGCAGCTTAACGAGCTCCTACAATGAGCAGTTCTTC.

The chain links TRBV29-1 to TRBJ2-7; 7 bases are a match to TRBD1. This CDR3 is 13 amino acids long. Trimming removed 5 bases from V and 4 bases from J; junction bases left unmatched: 8. Germline V gene data show CDR1 as SQVTM and CDR2 as ANQGSEA. The CDR3 spells CSVKTGTAYEQYF. In DNA, the CDR3 is TGCAGCGTTAAAACCGGGACAGCGTACGAGCAGTACTTC.

Only a few counts were recorded for this clonotype. This rearrangement joins TRBV7-9 to TRBJ2-1; 12 positions match TRBD2. This CDR3 is built from 16 residues. Germline CDR1 reads SEHNR; CDR2 reads FQNEAQ (reference sequence). V lost 5 bases, J lost 7 bases, and 9 bases stayed unmatched. This CDR3 reads CASSGRLAGVINEQFF. The CDR3 region has the DNA TGTGCCAGCAGCGGCCGACTAGCGGGAGTAATTAATGAGCAGTTCTTC.

The gene calls are TRBV28 and TRBJ1-5; a weak D match, TRBD1 (5 bases). The CDR3 totals 16 residues. Trimming left V 0 bases short and J 3 bases short, with 12 bases between. Looked up from germline, CDR1 is MDHEN and CDR2 is SYDVKM. The DNA of the CDR3 is TGTGCCAGCAGTTTATGGGGGGAAGGGGTCAATCAGCCCCAGCATTTT. It codes for CASSLWGEGVNQPQHF.

The chain couples TRBV27 to TRBJ2-7; D unresolved. Trimming shortened V by 3 bases and J by 2 bases, and 8 bases separated the two germline ends. There are 13 residues in the CDR3. Germline V gene data show CDR1 as MNHEY and CDR2 as SMNVEV (reference sequence). CDR3 coding DNA: TGTGCCAGCAGTTTGGGCGGAACCTACGAGCAGTACTTC. Protein: CASSLGGTYEQYF.

The rearrangement joins TRBV10-2 to TRBJ2-1; weak D call: TRBD2 (6 bases). The CDR3 length is 16 residues. V shed 0 bases and J shed 2 bases, with 11 bases lying between them. Germline lookup yields CDR1 WSHSY and CDR2 SAAADI. The CDR3 DNA sequence: TGCGCCAGCAGTGAGTCGGGGGGAGTAGCCTACAATGAGCAGTTCTTC. It translates to CASSESGGVAYNEQFF.

The gene calls are TRBV28 and TRBJ2-6; TRBD1 matches at 7 bases. Germline-derived CDR1 and CDR2 are MDHEN and SYDVKM. Trimming at V came to 5 bases and at J to 0 bases, leaving 7 bases not matched to a gene. CDR3 length equals 17 residues. CDR3 coding DNA: TGTGCCAGCAGTGAGCTAGGACAGGTCTCTGGGGCCAACGTCCTGACTTTC. Its protein product is CASSELGQVSGANVLTF. Filled out from reference TRBV28 and TRBJ2-6, the complete variable domain reads DVKVTQSSRYLVKRTGEKVFLECVQDMDHENMFWYRQDPGLGLRLIYFSYDVKMKEKGDIPEGYSVSREKKERFSLILESASTNQTSMYLCASSELGQVSGANVLTFGAGSRLTVL.

The chain employs TRBV12-3 or TRBV12-4 and TRBJ2-6; D is perhaps TRBD2 (5 bases). This CDR3 spans 18 amino acids. V was trimmed by 6 bases and J by 1 base, leaving 19 bases between them. In nucleotides, the CDR3 is TGTGCCAGCAGGTGGCCCGGGAACCCCTCTTCTGGGGCCAACGTCCTGACTTTC. It codes for CASRWPGNPSSGANVLTF.

The count of this clonotype is one. The V and J genes are TRBV30 and TRBJ1-2, with unresolved D. From germline, CDR1 is GTSNPN and CDR2 SVGIG (reference sequence). The CDR3 runs 14 residues. V was cut by 3 bases and J by 3 bases, with 14 bases left in between. DNA of the CDR3: TGTGCCTGGAGAGACCCGGGAAGGGACTATGGCTACACCTTC. Residues: CAWRDPGRDYGYTF.